Reported below is one TCR beta chain. Its target is not known. The sample is drawn from a study of T cell responses to AZD1222 COVID-19 vaccine. Findings and caveats of the study: Nearly half of spike-specific TCRs reportedly target variant regions that are unmutated in the B.1.351 and B.1.1.7 variants. The span of vaccine-associated CD4 TCRs extended across spike, with dominance at 160-218 and 743-854. Clonal diversity may have been underestimated in mostly white British donors. In all cases, repertoires were sampled only after the peak T cell response.

The germline V gene has CDR1 SGHVS and CDR2 FQNEAQ. V was shortened by 0 bases and J by 2 bases, with 14 bases between the two germline ends. This CDR3 is 16 amino acids long. Profiling relied on immunoSEQ multiplex PCR, and the TCRdb table lists in-frame clones only, not all of them. This table has over 110,000 clones, under 95% appearing once. The source was peripheral blood, collected on day 0 of AZD1222 vaccination. V and J are TRBV7-8 and TRBJ2-7; D is unresolved. This sequence originates from an adult in good health. The CDR3 DNA is TGTGCCAGCAGCTTAGCCCTTAGCCCCGGCCCCTACGAGCAGTACTTC. This gives the protein CASSLALSPGPYEQYF.